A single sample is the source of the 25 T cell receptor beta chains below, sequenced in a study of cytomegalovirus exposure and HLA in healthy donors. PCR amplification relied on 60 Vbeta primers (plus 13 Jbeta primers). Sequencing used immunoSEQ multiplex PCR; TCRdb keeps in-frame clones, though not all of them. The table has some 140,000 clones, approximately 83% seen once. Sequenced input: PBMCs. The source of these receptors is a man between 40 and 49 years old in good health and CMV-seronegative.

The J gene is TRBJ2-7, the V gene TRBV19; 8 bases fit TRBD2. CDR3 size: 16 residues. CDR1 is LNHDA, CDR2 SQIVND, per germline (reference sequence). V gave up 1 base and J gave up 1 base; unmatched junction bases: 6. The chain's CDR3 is CASSIGGGGPSYEQYF. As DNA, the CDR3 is TGTGCCAGTAGTATAGGTGGCGGGGGGCCTTCCTACGAGCAGTACTTC.

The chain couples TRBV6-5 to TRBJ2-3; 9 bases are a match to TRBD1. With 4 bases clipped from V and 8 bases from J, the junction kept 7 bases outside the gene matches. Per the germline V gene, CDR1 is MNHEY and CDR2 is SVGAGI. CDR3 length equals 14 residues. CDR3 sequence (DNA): TGTGCCAGCAGTTGGGGACAGGGCAAGGGTACGCAGTATTTT. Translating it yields CASSWGQGKGTQYF.

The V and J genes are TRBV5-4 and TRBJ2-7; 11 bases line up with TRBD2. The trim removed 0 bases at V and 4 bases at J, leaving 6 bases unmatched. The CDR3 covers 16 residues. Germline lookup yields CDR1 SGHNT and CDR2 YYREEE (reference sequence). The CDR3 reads CASSLGGGLADYEQYF. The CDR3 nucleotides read TGTGCCAGCAGCTTGGGGGGGGGACTAGCGGATTACGAGCAGTACTTC.

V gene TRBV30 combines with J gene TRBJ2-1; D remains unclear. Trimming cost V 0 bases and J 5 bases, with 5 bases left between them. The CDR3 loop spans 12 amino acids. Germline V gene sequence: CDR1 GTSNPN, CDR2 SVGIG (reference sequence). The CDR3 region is CAWSVTHNEQFF. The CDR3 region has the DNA TGTGCCTGGAGTGTAACTCACAATGAGCAGTTCTTC.

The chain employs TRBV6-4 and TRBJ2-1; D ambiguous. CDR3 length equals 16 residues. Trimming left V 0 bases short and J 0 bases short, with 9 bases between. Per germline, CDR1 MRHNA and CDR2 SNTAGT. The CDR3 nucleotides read TGTGCCAGCAGTGACTCGCACCTGAGCTCCTACAATGAGCAGTTCTTC. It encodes CASSDSHLSSYNEQFF.

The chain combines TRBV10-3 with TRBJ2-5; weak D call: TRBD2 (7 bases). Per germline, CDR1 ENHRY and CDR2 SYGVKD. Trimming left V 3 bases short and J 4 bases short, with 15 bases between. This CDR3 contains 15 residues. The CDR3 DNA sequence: TGTGCCATCAGTGACTTAGGGGGGGGCATAGAGACCCAGTACTTC. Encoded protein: CAISDLGGGIETQYF.

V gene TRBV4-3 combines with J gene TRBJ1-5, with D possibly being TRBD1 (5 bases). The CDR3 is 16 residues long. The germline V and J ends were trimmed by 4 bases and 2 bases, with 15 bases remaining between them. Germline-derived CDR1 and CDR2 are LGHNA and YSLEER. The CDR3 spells CASSLEVGRGNQPQHF. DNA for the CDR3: TGCGCCAGCAGCCTCGAGGTGGGGCGAGGCAATCAGCCCCAGCATTTT.

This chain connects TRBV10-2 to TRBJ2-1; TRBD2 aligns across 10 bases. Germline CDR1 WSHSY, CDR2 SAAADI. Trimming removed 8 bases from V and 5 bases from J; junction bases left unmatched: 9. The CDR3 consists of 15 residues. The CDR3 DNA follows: TGCGCCAGCCGTCTTCTAGCGGGAGTCGACAATGAGCAGTTCTTC. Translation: CASRLLAGVDNEQFF.

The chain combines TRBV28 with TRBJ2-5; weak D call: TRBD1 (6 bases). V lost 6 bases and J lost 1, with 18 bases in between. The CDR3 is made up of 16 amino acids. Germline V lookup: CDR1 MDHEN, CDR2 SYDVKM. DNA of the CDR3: TGTGCCAGCAGCCCCGGACTGGGGGCGGGCCAAGAGACCCAGTACTTC. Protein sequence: CASSPGLGAGQETQYF.

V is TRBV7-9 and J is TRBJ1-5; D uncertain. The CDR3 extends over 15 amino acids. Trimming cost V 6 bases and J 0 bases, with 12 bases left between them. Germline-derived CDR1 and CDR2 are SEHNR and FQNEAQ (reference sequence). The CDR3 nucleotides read TGTGCCAGCAGTCCTGGAGGGTATAGCAATCAGCCCCAGCATTTT. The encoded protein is CASSPGGYSNQPQHF.

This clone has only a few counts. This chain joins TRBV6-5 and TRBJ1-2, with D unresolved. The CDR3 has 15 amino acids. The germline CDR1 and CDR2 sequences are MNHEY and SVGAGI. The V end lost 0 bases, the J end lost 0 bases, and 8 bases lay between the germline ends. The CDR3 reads CASSYSPGPNYGYTF. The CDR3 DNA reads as TGTGCCAGCAGTTACTCTCCGGGTCCTAACTATGGCTACACCTTC.

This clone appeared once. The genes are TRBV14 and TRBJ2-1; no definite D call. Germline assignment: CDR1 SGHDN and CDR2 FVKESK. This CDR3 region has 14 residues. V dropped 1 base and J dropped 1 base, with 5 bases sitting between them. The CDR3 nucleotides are TGTGCCAGCAGCCAAGTTTCATCCTACAATGAGCAGTTCTTC. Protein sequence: CASSQVSSYNEQFF. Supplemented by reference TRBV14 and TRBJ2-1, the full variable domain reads EAGVTQFPSHSVIEKGQTVTLRCDPISGHDNLYWYRRVMGKEIKFLLHFVKESKQDESGMPNNRFLAERTGGTYSTLKVQPAELEDSGVYFCASSQVSSYNEQFFGPGTRLTVL.

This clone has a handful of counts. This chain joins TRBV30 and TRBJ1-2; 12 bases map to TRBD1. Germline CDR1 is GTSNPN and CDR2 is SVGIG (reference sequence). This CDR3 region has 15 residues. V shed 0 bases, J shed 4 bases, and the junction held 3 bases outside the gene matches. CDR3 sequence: CAWSVGTGGGYGYTF. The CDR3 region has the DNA TGTGCCTGGAGTGTGGGGACAGGGGGCGGCTATGGCTACACCTTC.

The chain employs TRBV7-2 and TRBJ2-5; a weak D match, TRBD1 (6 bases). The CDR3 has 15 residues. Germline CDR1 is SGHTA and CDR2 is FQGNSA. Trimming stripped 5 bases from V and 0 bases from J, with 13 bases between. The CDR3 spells CASSRTYRDQETQYF. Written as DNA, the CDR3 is TGTGCCAGCAGCCGAACTTACAGGGACCAAGAGACCCAGTACTTC.

CDR3 region: CASSPPGLAGGPLHEQYF. The DNA for the CDR3 is TGTGCCAGCTCACCACCCGGGCTAGCGGGGGGGCCATTACACGAGCAGTACTTC. The V and J genes are TRBV18 and TRBJ2-7; 12 positions match TRBD2. With 0 bases clipped from V and 5 bases from J, the junction kept 11 bases outside the gene matches. The CDR3 totals 18 residues. Germline V CDR1 and CDR2: KGHSH, LQKENI.

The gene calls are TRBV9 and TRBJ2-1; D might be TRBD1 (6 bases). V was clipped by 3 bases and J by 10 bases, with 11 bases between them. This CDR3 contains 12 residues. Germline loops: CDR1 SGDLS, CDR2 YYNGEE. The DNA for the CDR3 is TGTGCCAGCAGCGCCACAGGGTTCGAGCAGTTCTTC. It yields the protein CASSATGFEQFF.

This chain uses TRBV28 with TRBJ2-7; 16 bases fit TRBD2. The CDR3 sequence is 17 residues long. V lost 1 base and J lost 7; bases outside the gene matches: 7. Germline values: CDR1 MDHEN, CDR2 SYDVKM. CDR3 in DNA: TGTGCCAGCAGTTTATTAAGGGGACTAGCGGGAGGGGGAGAGCAGTACTTC. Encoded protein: CASSLLRGLAGGGEQYF.

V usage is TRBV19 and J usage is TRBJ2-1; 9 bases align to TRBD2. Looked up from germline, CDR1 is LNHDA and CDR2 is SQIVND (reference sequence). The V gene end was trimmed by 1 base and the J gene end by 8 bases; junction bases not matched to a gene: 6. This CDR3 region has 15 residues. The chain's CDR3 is CASSIASGRRHEQFF. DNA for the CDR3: TGTGCCAGTAGTATAGCGAGCGGGAGGCGCCATGAGCAGTTCTTC.

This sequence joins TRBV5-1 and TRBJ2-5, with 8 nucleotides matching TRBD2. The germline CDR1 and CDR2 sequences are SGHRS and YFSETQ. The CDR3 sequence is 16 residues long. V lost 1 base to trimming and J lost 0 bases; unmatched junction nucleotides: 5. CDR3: CASSLSGGGYQETQYF. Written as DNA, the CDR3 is TGCGCCAGCAGCTTGTCCGGGGGGGGGTACCAAGAGACCCAGTACTTC.

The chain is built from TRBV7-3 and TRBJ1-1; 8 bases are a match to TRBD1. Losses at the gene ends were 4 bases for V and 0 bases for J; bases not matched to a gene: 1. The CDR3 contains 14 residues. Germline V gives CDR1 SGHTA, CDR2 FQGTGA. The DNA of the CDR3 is TGTGCCAGCAGCTCGGGACAGGTGAACACTGAAGCTTTCTTT. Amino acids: CASSSGQVNTEAFF.

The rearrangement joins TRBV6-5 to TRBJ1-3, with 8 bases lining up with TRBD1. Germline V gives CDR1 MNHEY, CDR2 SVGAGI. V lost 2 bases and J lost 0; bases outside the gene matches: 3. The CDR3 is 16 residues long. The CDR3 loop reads CASSYPGGGSGNTIYF. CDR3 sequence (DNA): TGTGCCAGCAGTTACCCAGGGGGCGGCTCTGGAAACACCATATATTTT.

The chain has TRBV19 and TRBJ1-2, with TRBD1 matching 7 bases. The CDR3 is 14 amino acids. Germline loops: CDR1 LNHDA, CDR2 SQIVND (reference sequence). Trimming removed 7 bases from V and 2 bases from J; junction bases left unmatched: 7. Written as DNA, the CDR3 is TGTGCCAGTACTGACAGGGACGGGAACTATGGCTACACCTTC. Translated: CASTDRDGNYGYTF.

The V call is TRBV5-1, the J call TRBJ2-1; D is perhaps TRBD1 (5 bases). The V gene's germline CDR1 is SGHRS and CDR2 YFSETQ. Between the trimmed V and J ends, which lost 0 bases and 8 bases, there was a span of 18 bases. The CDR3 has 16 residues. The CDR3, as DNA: TGCGCCAGCAGCTTGGGGGGCGGTTTCGCTATCCATGAGCAGTTCTTC. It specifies CASSLGGGFAIHEQFF.

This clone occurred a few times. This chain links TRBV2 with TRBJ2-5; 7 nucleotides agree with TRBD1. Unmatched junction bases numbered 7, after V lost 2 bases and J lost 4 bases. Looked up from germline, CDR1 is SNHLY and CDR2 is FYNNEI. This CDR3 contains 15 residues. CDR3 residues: CASSERGQGGETQYF. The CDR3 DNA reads TGTGCCAGCAGTGAAAGGGGGCAGGGTGGAGAGACCCAGTACTTC.

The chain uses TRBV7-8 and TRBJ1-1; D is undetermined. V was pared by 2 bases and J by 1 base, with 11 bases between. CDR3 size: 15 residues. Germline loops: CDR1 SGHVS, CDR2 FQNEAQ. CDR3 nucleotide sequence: TGTGCCAGCAGCTTAATGTCCCCGTCGAACACTGAAGCTTTCTTT. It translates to CASSLMSPSNTEAFF.